What follows are 31 T cell receptor beta chains derived from one specimen sequenced in a study of OX40 agonist ivuxolimab in advanced cancers. Sequenced by immunoSEQ multiplex PCR; TCRdb stores in-frame clones only, minus some. The table shows almost 35,000 clones, with around 80% occurring only once. The input for sequencing was CD4+ or CD8+ T cells sorted from blood, taken in a trial of the OX40 agonist ivuxolimab. The source is an adult with an advanced solid tumor such as melanoma, head and neck, liver or kidney cancer.

The chain combines TRBV5-6 with TRBJ1-3, with 8 bases aligning to TRBD1. The CDR3 loop spans 16 amino acids. CDR1 and CDR2 (germline): SGHDT, YYEEEE. The V and J ends lost 3 bases and 8 bases, in that order; junction bases with no gene match: 13. CDR3: CASSSLTRQGSDTIYF. The CDR3 bases are TGTGCCAGCAGCTCATTAACTAGACAGGGGTCGGACACCATATATTTT.

CDR3: CASSFSGNTEAFF. The CDR3, as DNA: TGTGCCAGCAGTTTTTCGGGGAACACTGAAGCTTTCTTT. The chain recombines TRBV27 with TRBJ1-1; D call uncertain. Germline-derived CDR1 and CDR2 are MNHEY and SMNVEV (reference sequence). The CDR3 is made up of 13 amino acids. V was cut by 3 bases and J by 1 base, with 6 bases left in between.

The chain carries TRBV2 and TRBJ1-6; D unresolved. The CDR3 runs 15 residues. Per germline, CDR1 SNHLY and CDR2 FYNNEI. Trimming removed 2 bases at V and 10 bases at J, with 15 bases between. CDR3 sequence (DNA): TGTGCCAGCAGTGAATGGGCCCCGATTAAATCACCCCTCCACTTT. This gives the protein CASSEWAPIKSPLHF.

V usage is TRBV6-1 and J usage is TRBJ1-4; a possible D gene is TRBD1 (6 bases). The V end lost 6 bases, the J end lost 7 bases, and 15 bases lay between the germline ends. CDR3 length: 14 residues. Per the germline V gene, CDR1 is MNHNS and CDR2 is SASEGT. The CDR3 protein is CASRWQGGFEKLFF. CDR3 coding DNA: TGTGCCAGCAGATGGCAAGGGGGGTTTGAAAAACTGTTTTTT.

The V gene is TRBV27, the J gene TRBJ1-3, with TRBD1 matching 7 bases. CDR3 size: 14 residues. Germline V CDR1 and CDR2: MNHEY, SMNVEV (reference sequence). The V segment lost 6 bases and the J segment 4 bases; nucleotides outside the gene matches: 6. CDR3 loop: CASRVDREGNTIYF. CDR3 bases: TGTGCCAGCAGGGTTGACAGGGAAGGAAACACCATATATTTT.

This clone was found once. This rearrangement joins TRBV2 to TRBJ1-2; D is possibly TRBD1 (5 bases). The CDR3 contains 15 residues. V gave up 5 bases and J gave up 7 bases, with 20 bases separating them. Germline loops: CDR1 SNHLY, CDR2 FYNNEI. In DNA, the CDR3 is TGTGCCAGCAGTAACCAAGGTGGACAAGGAGGTGGCTACACCTTC. As protein: CASSNQGGQGGGYTF. The complete variable domain, with remaining parts taken from reference TRBV2 and TRBJ1-2, reads EPEVTQTPSHQVTQMGQEVILRCVPISNHLYFYWYRQILGQKVEFLVSFYNNEISEKSEIFDDQFSVERPDGSNFTLKIRSTKLEDSAMYFCASSNQGGQGGGYTFGSGTRLTVV.

The chain employs TRBV27 and TRBJ2-7; possibly TRBD2 for D (6 bases). V gave up 7 bases and J gave up 5 bases, with 24 bases separating them. The CDR3 extends over 16 amino acids. CDR1 is MNHEY and CDR2 is SMNVEV in the germline V gene (reference sequence). CDR3: CASTLGGPRRGDEQYF. As DNA, the CDR3 is TGTGCCAGCACCTTGGGGGGACCTCGTAGGGGAGACGAGCAGTACTTC.

The genes are TRBV7-7 and TRBJ2-3, with D possibly being TRBD2 (5 bases). CDR1 and CDR2 (germline): SSHAT, FNYEAQ (reference sequence). The V end was cut by 5 bases, the J end by 0 bases, with 6 bases between. There are 13 residues in the CDR3. In DNA, the CDR3 is TGTGCCAGCAGCCCGGGGAGCACAGATACGCAGTATTTT. Translation gives CASSPGSTDTQYF.

The V and J genes are TRBV6-5 and TRBJ1-3, with 8 bases matching TRBD1. V shed 6 bases and J 4 bases; nucleotides not matched to a gene: 8. The CDR3 extends over 15 amino acids. The germline gives CDR1 MNHEY, CDR2 SVGAGI. CDR3 loop: CASSRQGAGGNTIYF. For the CDR3, the DNA is TGTGCCAGCAGCCGCCAGGGGGCGGGAGGAAACACCATATATTTT.

V is TRBV19 and J is TRBJ1-1; no firm D call. This CDR3 is built from 14 residues. Trimming removed 6 bases from V and 0 bases from J, with 11 bases in between. The germline V gene encodes CDR1 LNHDA and CDR2 SQIVND (reference sequence). CDR3 bases: TGTGCCAGTAGCCCCGAATCCGTGAACACTGAAGCTTTCTTT. Its protein is CASSPESVNTEAFF.

The V gene is TRBV7-2, the J gene TRBJ1-2, with a possible D match to TRBD1 (5 bases). CDR3 length equals 14 residues. The V and J ends lost 2 bases and 7 bases respectively, with 14 bases between them. Germline values: CDR1 SGHTA, CDR2 FQGNSA. The CDR3 DNA reads as TGTGCCAGCAGCTTAAGCAGGGATAAGGGTGGCTACACCTTC. The encoded protein is CASSLSRDKGGYTF.

The chain couples TRBV10-3 to TRBJ2-2, with D perhaps TRBD2 (6 bases). The CDR3 is 15 amino acids. Germline assignment: CDR1 ENHRY and CDR2 SYGVKD. The V end lost 7 bases, the J end lost 1 base, and 13 bases lay between the germline ends. For the CDR3, the DNA is TGTGCCATCAAAAAGGCGGGACTGAACACCGGGGAGCTGTTTTTT. This gives the protein CAIKKAGLNTGELFF.

This clone appeared a few times. The chain combines TRBV15 with TRBJ1-3; no clear D gene. The germline gives CDR1 LNHNV, CDR2 YYDKDF (reference sequence). V lost 1 base and J lost 0, with 10 bases in between. The CDR3 length is 16 residues. The CDR3 reads CATSRGSGSSGNTIYF. CDR3 DNA sequence: TGTGCCACCAGCAGAGGTTCGGGGAGCTCTGGAAACACCATATATTTT.

The genes are TRBV9 and TRBJ2-3, with TRBD2 identical over 9 bases. The germline CDR1 and CDR2 sequences are SGDLS and YYNGEE. J gave up 0 bases and V 4 bases, and 6 bases lay outside the gene matches. CDR3 length equals 16 residues. CDR3 amino acids: CASSLTTSGSTDTQYF. The CDR3 coding sequence is TGTGCCAGCAGCCTTACGACTAGCGGCAGCACAGATACGCAGTATTTT.

The rearrangement uses TRBV1 and TRBJ2-1; no DNA check was done on the table's D call, TRBD2. TRBV1 is a known pseudogene. The CDR3 extends over 18 amino acids. Written as DNA, the CDR3 is TGCACCAGCAGCCTCCCTAAACTAGCGGGGGCCCCTATGGATGAGCAGTTCTTC. It codes for CTSSLPKLAGAPMDEQFF.

This sequence joins TRBV6-5 and TRBJ2-6; no reliable D call. The CDR3 loop spans 13 amino acids. Germline assignment: CDR1 MNHEY and CDR2 SVGAGI. With 6 bases removed from V and 2 bases from J, the gap between germline ends came to 5 bases. CDR3 nucleotides: TGTGCCAGCAGCATAACTGGGGCCAACGTCCTGACTTTC. Residues: CASSITGANVLTF.

The table lists this clone with a count of one. This sequence joins TRBV30 and TRBJ2-3; D is unresolved. V shed 3 bases and J shed 3 bases, with 10 bases lying between them. The CDR3 extends over 13 amino acids. The germline gives CDR1 GTSNPN, CDR2 SVGIG (reference sequence). CDR3 residues: CAWSVGITDTQYF. CDR3 in DNA: TGTGCCTGGAGCGTCGGAATTACAGATACGCAGTATTTT.

V is TRBV28 and J is TRBJ2-7, with D perhaps TRBD1 (5 bases). From germline, CDR1 is MDHEN and CDR2 SYDVKM. The CDR3 spans 13 residues. Here the CDR3 DNA reads TGTGCTACATCGGTTGCAGGGCGGTACGAGCAGTACTTC. Protein sequence: CATSVAGRYEQYF. The full variable domain, its missing parts supplied by reference TRBV28 and TRBJ2-7, is DVKVTQSSRYLVKRTGEKVFLECVQDMDHENMFWYRQDPGLGLRLIYFSYDVKMKEKGDIPEGYSVSREKKERFSLILESASTNQTSMYLCATSVAGRYEQYFGPGTRLTVT.

This clone has more than one count but fewer than ten. The chain joins TRBV7-9 to TRBJ1-1; 8 nucleotides agree with TRBD1. V shed 5 bases, J shed 3 bases, and the junction held 2 bases outside the gene matches. Germline CDR1 and CDR2: SEHNR and FQNEAQ (reference sequence). The CDR3 runs to 13 residues. For the CDR3, the DNA is TGTGCCAGCAGCCGACAGGGGTACACTGAAGCTTTCTTT. This encodes CASSRQGYTEAFF.

The chain couples TRBV10-1 to TRBJ1-5, with D unclear. The CDR3 runs to 12 residues. The V gene lost 2 bases and the J gene lost 6 bases, with 5 bases spanning the gap. CDR1 is WNHNN and CDR2 is SYGVQD in the germline V gene (reference sequence). This chain's CDR3 is CASSEDGQPQHF. The CDR3 DNA reads as TGCGCCAGCAGTGAGGATGGTCAGCCCCAGCATTTT.

The rearrangement uses TRBV7-9 and TRBJ2-3; D may match TRBD1 or TRBD2 (5 bases each). CDR1 is SEHNR and CDR2 is FQNEAQ in the germline V gene (reference sequence). The V gene lost 4 bases and the J gene lost 0 bases, with 14 bases spanning the gap. This CDR3 contains 16 residues. This CDR3 is CASSWPGTVSTDTQYF. The DNA for the CDR3 is TGTGCCAGCAGCTGGCCCGGGACGGTGAGCACAGATACGCAGTATTTT.

This clone was seen once. V is TRBV30 and J is TRBJ2-7; D remains unclear. V lost 1 base and J 3 bases, leaving 10 bases between the germline ends. The CDR3 is 13 residues long. CDR1 and CDR2 from the germline V gene are GTSNPN and SVGIG (reference sequence). The CDR3 nucleotides are TGTGCCTGGAGTGAGGGAATGGGCTACGAGCAGTACTTC. This encodes CAWSEGMGYEQYF.

This clone was seen only a few times. This chain uses TRBV2 with TRBJ2-1; D call uncertain. The germline gives CDR1 SNHLY, CDR2 FYNNEI. The CDR3 extends over 13 amino acids. Trimming removed 4 bases at V and 4 bases at J, with 8 bases between. The CDR3 bases are TGTGCCAGCAGTGTTGTGGATTACAATGAGCAGTTCTTC. Its protein product is CASSVVDYNEQFF.

CDR3 amino acids: CASSQDRRVAFF. The CDR3 region has the DNA TGTGCCAGCAGCCAGGACAGGAGGGTAGCTTTCTTT. The chain is built from TRBV7-9 and TRBJ1-1; 7 nucleotides align to TRBD1. The germline V gene encodes CDR1 SEHNR and CDR2 FQNEAQ (reference sequence). The CDR3 runs to 12 residues. With V trimmed by 5 bases and J by 10 bases, 7 bases remained unmatched.

Relative to its sample, this clone is medium-sized. In DNA, the CDR3 is TGTGCCACCCTGCCCGAGGGGTTGGATGGCTACACCTTC. It yields the protein CATLPEGLDGYTF. The V call is TRBV10-3, the J call TRBJ1-2; TRBD1 might be the D (5 bases). CDR1 ENHRY and CDR2 SYGVKD come from the germline V gene. The CDR3 spans 13 residues. V was shortened by 10 bases and J by 6 bases, with 18 bases between the two germline ends.

The V and J genes are TRBV9 and TRBJ1-2, with no clear D. This CDR3 has 15 amino acids. Between the trimmed V and J ends, which lost 3 bases and 0 bases, there was a span of 12 bases. CDR1 SGDLS and CDR2 YYNGEE come from the germline V gene. The CDR3 DNA reads TGTGCCAGCAGCGAAGAGGGCACCCCTAACTATGGCTACACCTTC. This gives the protein CASSEEGTPNYGYTF.

The gene calls are TRBV10-3 and TRBJ2-7, with D possibly TRBD1 on 5 matching bases. The V gene's germline CDR1 is ENHRY and CDR2 SYGVKD. CDR3 length: 14 amino acids. V lost 5 bases and J lost 3, with 14 bases in between. CDR3 sequence: CAISRLQENYEQYF. DNA of the CDR3: TGTGCCATCAGTCGATTACAGGAGAACTACGAGCAGTACTTC.

The chain links TRBV13 to TRBJ2-7; D may be TRBD2 (7 bases). Germline CDR1 PRHDT, CDR2 FYEKMQ (reference sequence). The CDR3 is made up of 14 amino acids. Trimming cost V 5 bases and J 3 bases, with 14 bases left between them. The CDR3 here is CASSPGGAGYEQYF. The CDR3 DNA sequence: TGTGCCAGCAGCCCTGGGGGGGCCGGCTACGAGCAGTACTTC.

Remarks on this clone: One end of the junction is discordant with germline, which a read error may explain. The chain is built from TRBV6-5 and TRBJ2-3; 7 bases map to TRBD1. The CDR3 sequence is 15 residues long. Germline V gives CDR1 MNHEY, CDR2 SVGAGI. The CDR3 DNA follows: TGTGCCAGCAGTTACTCGAGTCCGGGGACAGATGCGCAGTATTTT. This encodes CASSYSSPGTDAQYF.

V and J are TRBV27 and TRBJ2-7; 10 positions agree with TRBD1. The CDR3 contains 15 residues. Per germline, CDR1 MNHEY and CDR2 SMNVEV (reference sequence). Trimming cost V 3 bases and J 2 bases; bases outside gene matches: 4. The CDR3 reads CASSFRDRGTYEQYF. The DNA of the CDR3 is TGTGCCAGCAGTTTCCGGGACAGGGGAACCTACGAGCAGTACTTC.

The rearrangement joins TRBV18 to TRBJ1-2; D ambiguous. The CDR3 runs to 14 residues. The V end was cut by 3 bases, the J end by 4 bases, with 12 bases between. Looked up from germline, CDR1 is KGHSH and CDR2 is LQKENI. The CDR3 here is CASSPEEAVYGYTF. CDR3 bases: TGTGCCAGCTCACCTGAAGAGGCCGTCTATGGCTACACCTTC.